This T cell receptor (beta chain) is from a study of T cell repertoires in cytomegalovirus infection. About the study: Public TCR beta signatures provided an indication of both CMV infection and a matching HLA type.

Looked up from germline, CDR1 is MNHEY and CDR2 is SMNVEV (reference sequence). This CDR3 contains 15 residues. V gave up 0 bases and J gave up 6 bases, with 12 bases separating them. From the reads, TCRdb called clonotypes with MiXCR, one entry per CDR3 protein. This table holds approximately 500,000 distinct CDR3 sequences, about a quarter found once. Sequencing was done on a sample of PBMCs. The V call is TRBV27, the J call TRBJ1-5, with D perhaps matching TRBD1 (6 bases). This receptor was taken from a human donor in good health (CMV status not recorded). Some clones in this sample may be carry-over from other donors' samples. As DNA, the CDR3 is TGTGCCAGCAGTTTATCAGGTCGAGGGGGTCAGCCCCAGCATTTT. This encodes CASSLSGRGGQPQHF.